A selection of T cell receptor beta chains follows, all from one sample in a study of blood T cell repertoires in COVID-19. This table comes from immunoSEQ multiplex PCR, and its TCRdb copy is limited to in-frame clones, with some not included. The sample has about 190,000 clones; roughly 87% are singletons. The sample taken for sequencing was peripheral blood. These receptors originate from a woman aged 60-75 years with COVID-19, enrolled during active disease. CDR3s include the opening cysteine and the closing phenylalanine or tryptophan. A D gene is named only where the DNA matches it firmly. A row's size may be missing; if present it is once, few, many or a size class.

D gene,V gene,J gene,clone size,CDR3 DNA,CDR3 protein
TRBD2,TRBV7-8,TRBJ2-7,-,TGTGCCAGCAGGGAAAGGACTAGCGGGAGTTACGAGCAGTACTTC,CASRERTSGSYEQYF
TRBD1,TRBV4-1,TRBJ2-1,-,TGCGCCAGCAGCCATTTACAGGGGGGCGAGCAGTTCTTC,CASSHLQGGEQFF
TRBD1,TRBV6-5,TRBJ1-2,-,TGTGCCAGCACGAGACAGGTGGGACAGCGGACTGGCTACACCTTC,CASTRQVGQRTGYTF
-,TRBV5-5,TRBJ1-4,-,TGTGCCAGCAACGTAGGACAGTCAGTGGCTGAAAAACTGTTTTTT,CASNVGQSVAEKLFF
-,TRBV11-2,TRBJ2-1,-,TGTGCCAGCAGCTTACTGAGACTAGATGTCAATGAGCAGTTCTTC,CASSLLRLDVNEQFF
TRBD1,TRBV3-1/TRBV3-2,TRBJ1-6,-,TGTGCCAGCAGCCAAAGGACAGGGGGCTCCAATTCACCCCTCCACTTT,CASSQRTGGSNSPLHF
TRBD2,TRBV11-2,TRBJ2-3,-,TGTGCCAGCAGAGAACGGGTAGCGGGAGTAGATACGCAGTATTTT,CASRERVAGVDTQYF
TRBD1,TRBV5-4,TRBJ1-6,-,TGTGCCAGCAGCCAAGGGACAGACCCTTATAATTCACCCCTCCACTTT,CASSQGTDPYNSPLHF
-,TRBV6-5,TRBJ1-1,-,TGTGCCAGCAGTTGGGAGGGGCGGAACACTGAAGCTTTCTTT,CASSWEGRNTEAFF
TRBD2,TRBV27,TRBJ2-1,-,TGTGCCAGCAGTTTCAAGCGGGGGCCCTACAATGAGCAGTTCTTC,CASSFKRGPYNEQFF
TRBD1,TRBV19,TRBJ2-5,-,TGTGCCAGTAGTATGGTGGCAGGGGGCGGGGAGACCCAGTACTTC,CASSMVAGGGETQYF
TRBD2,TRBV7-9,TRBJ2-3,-,TGTGCCAGCAGCACTAGGGAGGGAGGTAGGAAGTCAGATACGCAGTATTTT,CASSTREGGRKSDTQYF
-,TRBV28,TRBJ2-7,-,TGTGCCAGCAGTGTTTGGGAGACACAATCCTACGAGCAGTACTTC,CASSVWETQSYEQYF
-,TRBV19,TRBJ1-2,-,TGTGCCAGTAGTATGGATCCCCTTTGGCAGGGCAGCACTAACTATGGCTACACCTTC,CASSMDPLWQGSTNYGYTF
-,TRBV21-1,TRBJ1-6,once,TGTGCCAGCAGCAATCTGGGGCCGTCTCCTAATTCACCCCTCCACTTT,CASSNLGPSPNSPLHF
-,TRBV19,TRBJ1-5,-,TGTGCCAGTAGTATTAGTCAGGTTTTGAATTTT,CASSISQVLNF
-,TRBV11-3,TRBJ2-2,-,TGTGCCAGCAGCTTAGGCGGAAACACCGGGGAGCTGTTTTTT,CASSLGGNTGELFF
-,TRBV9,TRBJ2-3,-,TGTGCCAGCAGTAGCGGTCCAGGCACAGATACGCAGTATTTT,CASSSGPGTDTQYF
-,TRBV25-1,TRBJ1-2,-,TGTGCCAGCAGTGAGACCTTAGGGGCGGGACTCTATGGCTACACCTTC,CASSETLGAGLYGYTF
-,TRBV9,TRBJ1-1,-,TGTGCCAGCAGCGAATGGACGGCGGGCGAAGCTTTCTTT,CASSEWTAGEAFF
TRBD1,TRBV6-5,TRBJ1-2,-,TGTGCCAGCAGTCCCGACAGGGGGGATGGCTACACCTTC,CASSPDRGDGYTF
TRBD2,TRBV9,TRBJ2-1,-,TGTGCCAGCAGCGCTGAACTAGCGCTCCACTCCTACAATGAGCAGTTCTTC,CASSAELALHSYNEQFF
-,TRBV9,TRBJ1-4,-,TGTGCCAGCAGCCAGGACACATTGGGGGAAAAACTGTTTTTT,CASSQDTLGEKLFF
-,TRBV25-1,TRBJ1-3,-,TGTGCCAGCACCTTTCCGGGGGACTCTGGAAACACCATATATTTT,CASTFPGDSGNTIYF
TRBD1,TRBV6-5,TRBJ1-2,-,TGTGCCAGCAGTTACTATGGACAGGGGATTGGCTATGGCTACACCTTC,CASSYYGQGIGYGYTF
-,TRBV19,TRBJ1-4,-,TGTGCCAGTAGTACGAGGCGAAATGAAAAACTGTTTTTT,CASSTRRNEKLFF